The 25 T cell receptor beta chains presented below share a single source sample, sequenced in a study of blood T cell repertoires in COVID-19. TCRdb's copy holds only in-frame clones and misses some; the assay was immunoSEQ multiplex PCR. Counted here are 110,000 or so clones, about four fifths occurring once; the ten biggest clones make up roughly 8.1%. Sequenced input: peripheral blood. The receptors shown here come from a woman aged 35 to 49 with acute or convalescent COVID-19.

The rearrangement links TRBV2 to TRBJ2-7; 8 nucleotides agree with TRBD2. V trimming: 8 bases; J trimming: 0 bases; junction bases outside the gene matches: 6. CDR1 and CDR2 (germline): SNHLY, FYNNEI. The CDR3 sequence is 14 residues long. Written as DNA, the CDR3 is TGTGCCAGCGAACCGGGACTAGGCTCCTACGAGCAGTACTTC. It specifies CASEPGLGSYEQYF.

The chain has TRBV18 and TRBJ1-1; D is undetermined. The V and J ends lost 2 bases and 4 bases respectively, with 17 bases between them. Germline loops: CDR1 KGHSH, CDR2 LQKENI. This CDR3 is built from 16 residues. In DNA, the CDR3 is TGTGCCAGCTCACCAGTTCCAGGAGGCATGGGCACTGAAGCTTTCTTT. Translating it yields CASSPVPGGMGTEAFF.

The chain carries TRBV27 and TRBJ2-7, with TRBD1 matching 8 bases. CDR3 size: 15 residues. The germline V gene encodes CDR1 MNHEY and CDR2 SMNVEV (reference sequence). The ends lost 2 bases at V and 4 bases at J; junction bases unmatched: 7. As DNA, the CDR3 is TGTGCCAGCAGTTTAAAGACAGGGGTACCTTACGAGCAGTACTTC. It is translated as CASSLKTGVPYEQYF.

The gene calls are TRBV3-1 (or the pseudogene TRBV3-2) and TRBJ2-5, with D uncertain. V was clipped by 4 bases and J by 5 bases, with 8 bases between them. The CDR3 extends over 12 amino acids. The V gene's germline CDR1 is LGHDT and CDR2 YNNKEL (reference sequence). CDR3 loop: CASSPFFETQYF. CDR3 sequence (DNA): TGTGCCAGCAGCCCCTTCTTCGAGACCCAGTACTTC.

V is TRBV14 and J is TRBJ2-3; D might be TRBD1 (5 bases). CDR3 length: 16 amino acids. Germline V gene sequence: CDR1 SGHDN, CDR2 FVKESK. Trimming took 4 bases from V and 1 from J, leaving 15 bases between them. The CDR3 is CASSREAGKGTDTQYF. The CDR3 DNA is TGTGCCAGCAGCCGCGAGGCAGGGAAGGGCACAGATACGCAGTATTTT.

This clone appeared a single time. V is TRBV11-2 and J is TRBJ2-1, with 8 nucleotides matching TRBD1. The CDR3 contains 18 residues. Germline CDR1 and CDR2: SGHAT and FQNNGV. The ends lost 5 bases at V and 2 bases at J; junction bases unmatched: 14. CDR3 sequence reads: CASSPRRIQDRAYNEQFF. DNA of the CDR3: TGTGCCAGCAGCCCCCGCCGAATTCAGGACAGGGCCTACAATGAGCAGTTCTTC. Supplemented by reference TRBV11-2 and TRBJ2-1, the full variable domain reads EAGVAQSPRYKIIEKRQSVAFWCNPISGHATLYWYQQILGQGPKLLIQFQNNGVVDDSQLPKDRFSAERLKGVDSTLKIQPAKLEDSAVYLCASSPRRIQDRAYNEQFFGPGTRLTVL.

J is TRBJ1-6 and V is TRBV6-5; D is possibly TRBD1 (5 bases). V was cut by 0 bases and J by 10 bases, with 16 bases left in between. Germline-derived CDR1 and CDR2 are MNHEY and SVGAGI. This CDR3 is built from 16 residues. CDR3 coding DNA: TGTGCCAGCAGTTACTCGAATGGGGCCGGGGGGTCACCCCTCCACTTT. Protein sequence: CASSYSNGAGGSPLHF.

The genes are TRBV6-2 or TRBV6-3 and TRBJ2-2, with TRBD1 as a possible D gene (5 bases). Germline V lookup: CDR1 MNHEY, CDR2 SVGEGT. This CDR3 has 15 amino acids. Trimming removed 5 bases at V and 4 bases at J, with 14 bases between. The CDR3 region is CASSTRATATGELFF. The DNA for the CDR3 is TGTGCCAGCAGTACTCGGGCGACAGCCACCGGGGAGCTGTTTTTT.

The chain recombines TRBV30 with TRBJ1-1, with a tentative D call TRBD1 (6 bases). The ends were cut back, 4 bases at V and 4 bases at J, with 10 bases in the middle. The CDR3 loop spans 12 amino acids. Looked up from germline, CDR1 is GTSNPN and CDR2 is SVGIG (reference sequence). The CDR3 here is CAWNRDGTEAFF. The CDR3 coding sequence is TGTGCCTGGAACAGGGATGGCACTGAAGCTTTCTTT.

A single count supports this clone. The chain has TRBV6-5 and TRBJ2-3, with D possibly TRBD2 on 7 matching bases. The germline V gene encodes CDR1 MNHEY and CDR2 SVGAGI. CDR3 length: 11 residues. Trimming stripped 8 bases from V and 8 bases from J, with 11 bases between. As DNA, the CDR3 is TGTGCCAGCCAGGGGAGGGCTACGCAGTATTTT. Its translation is CASQGRATQYF.

This chain links TRBV6-5 with TRBJ2-1, with 8 bases identical to TRBD2. This CDR3 region has 15 residues. Germline CDR1 MNHEY, CDR2 SVGAGI. The V and J ends lost 6 bases and 1 base, in that order; junction bases with no gene match: 5. The CDR3 DNA reads TGTGCCAGCAGCCGAACTAGCGGTTCCTACAATGAGCAGTTCTTC. This codes for CASSRTSGSYNEQFF.

The count of this clone is one. The chain has TRBV5-1 and TRBJ2-2; weak D call: TRBD1 (6 bases). Germline loops: CDR1 SGHRS, CDR2 YFSETQ. The ends were cut back, 0 bases at V and 3 bases at J, with 12 bases in the middle. The CDR3 totals 16 residues. Here the CDR3 reads CASSLVAGVYTGELFF. CDR3 DNA sequence: TGCGCCAGCAGCTTGGTTGCAGGGGTGTACACCGGGGAGCTGTTTTTT.

This chain joins TRBV14 and TRBJ2-3; D is ambiguous. Trimming cost V 0 bases and J 1 base, with 11 bases left between them. This CDR3 is built from 16 residues. CDR1 and CDR2 from the germline V gene are SGHDN and FVKESK. The CDR3 DNA sequence: TGTGCCAGCAGCCAAGATATAGTGGTAGGCACAGATACGCAGTATTTT. It is translated as CASSQDIVVGTDTQYF.

The rearrangement uses TRBV7-3 and TRBJ1-1; D is undetermined. Germline V gives CDR1 SGHTA, CDR2 FQGTGA. The CDR3 runs to 12 residues. Trimming removed 0 bases from V and 3 bases from J, with 2 bases in between. The CDR3 DNA reads as TGTGCCAGCAGCTTAACCTACACTGAAGCTTTCTTT. The encoded protein is CASSLTYTEAFF.

The chain carries TRBV19 and TRBJ2-5; D gene unclear. V dropped 2 bases and J dropped 1 base, with 5 bases sitting between them. Germline lookup yields CDR1 LNHDA and CDR2 SQIVND (reference sequence). The CDR3 loop spans 13 amino acids. CDR3 amino acids: CASSITAQETQYF. CDR3 DNA: TGTGCCAGTAGTATAACAGCCCAAGAGACCCAGTACTTC.

V gene TRBV5-5 combines with J gene TRBJ2-3; 7 nucleotides line up with TRBD1. The CDR3 covers 16 residues. The V segment lost 4 bases and the J segment 2 bases; nucleotides outside the gene matches: 10. CDR1 and CDR2 (germline): SGHKS, YYEKEE (reference sequence). The CDR3 protein is CASSRNPGQITDTQYF. CDR3 DNA: TGTGCCAGCAGCCGGAACCCGGGACAGATCACAGATACGCAGTATTTT.

The sample holds one count of this clone. V usage is TRBV5-1 and J usage is TRBJ2-7, with 13 nucleotides matching TRBD2. Germline CDR1 reads SGHRS; CDR2 reads YFSETQ. This CDR3 is 15 amino acids long. Losses at the gene ends were 3 bases for V and 2 bases for J; bases not matched to a gene: 2. In DNA, the CDR3 is TGCGCCAGCAGCTCCACTAGCGGGGGGGCCTACGAGCAGTACTTC. This codes for CASSSTSGGAYEQYF.

The V and J genes are TRBV19 and TRBJ1-5, with a weak D call TRBD1 (5 bases). The length of the CDR3 is 16 residues. Germline CDR1 reads LNHDA; CDR2 reads SQIVND (reference sequence). V was cut by 1 base and J by 3 bases, with 13 bases left in between. DNA for the CDR3: TGTGCCAGTAGTATAGCCTATGACAGCTACAATCAGCCCCAGCATTTT. Translated: CASSIAYDSYNQPQHF.

The J gene is TRBJ1-3, the V gene TRBV12-5; 9 bases match TRBD1. The germline gives CDR1 LGHNT, CDR2 FRNRAP. V shed 10 bases, J shed 0 bases, and the junction held 4 bases outside the gene matches. The CDR3 loop spans 14 amino acids. The CDR3 region is CATGQGSSGNTIYF. CDR3 nucleotides: TGTGCTACTGGACAGGGGAGCTCTGGAAACACCATATATTTT.

V and J are TRBV7-3 and TRBJ2-2, with D possibly TRBD1 on 5 matching bases. The germline gives CDR1 SGHTA, CDR2 FQGTGA. Trimming pared 2 bases from V and 4 bases from J, leaving 5 bases between. CDR3 length: 13 residues. As DNA, the CDR3 is TGTGCCAGCAGCTTAGGGGCCACCGGGGAGCTGTTTTTT. Its protein product is CASSLGATGELFF.

The rearrangement uses TRBV5-1 and TRBJ2-5, with 10 bases aligning to TRBD2. There are 14 residues in the CDR3. Germline V gene data show CDR1 as SGHRS and CDR2 as YFSETQ. With 3 bases clipped from V and 5 bases from J, the junction kept 4 bases outside the gene matches. The CDR3: CASSSSGGGETQYF. The CDR3 DNA reads TGCGCCAGCAGCTCTAGCGGGGGCGGGGAGACCCAGTACTTC. Variable domain in full (rest from reference TRBV5-1 and TRBJ2-5): KAGVTQTPRYLIKTRGQQVTLSCSPISGHRSVSWYQQTPGQGLQFLFEYFSETQRNKGNFPGRFSGRQFSNSRSEMNVSTLELGDSALYLCASSSSGGGETQYFGPGTRLLVL.

This clone was detected a few times. CDR3 residues: CASSDPTVHEKLFF. The CDR3 DNA sequence: TGTGCCAGCAGTGATCCGACAGTCCATGAAAAACTGTTTTTT. The chain combines TRBV6-1 with TRBJ1-4, with a weak D call TRBD1 (5 bases). V was trimmed by 3 bases and J by 6 bases, leaving 11 bases between them. The CDR3 loop spans 14 amino acids. CDR1 is MNHNS and CDR2 is SASEGT in the germline V gene.

The rearrangement joins TRBV5-8 to TRBJ1-4, with 7 bases lining up with TRBD1. The germline V gene has CDR1 SGHTS and CDR2 YDEGEE. Trimming cost V 2 bases and J 6 bases; bases outside gene matches: 4. This CDR3 is built from 14 residues. CDR3 sequence (DNA): TGTGCCAGCAGCTTCGGGACAGTCTATGAAAAACTGTTTTTT. Protein: CASSFGTVYEKLFF.

This rearrangement joins TRBV12-3 or TRBV12-4 to TRBJ1-4; possible D gene TRBD1, 5 bases. CDR3 length: 13 amino acids. V was clipped by 5 bases and J by 5 bases, with 9 bases between them. The CDR3 DNA is TGTGCCAGCAGTAGACAGACGAATGAAAAACTGTTTTTT. Its protein is CASSRQTNEKLFF.

This chain connects TRBV25-1 to TRBJ1-1; D might be TRBD1 (6 bases). V gave up 7 bases and J gave up 3 bases, with 15 bases separating them. CDR3 length: 14 residues. Germline CDR1 is MGHDK and CDR2 is SYGVNS. The CDR3 coding sequence is TGTGCCAGCAACCCCGGGGGGGGCTACACTGAAGCTTTCTTT. Protein: CASNPGGGYTEAFF.